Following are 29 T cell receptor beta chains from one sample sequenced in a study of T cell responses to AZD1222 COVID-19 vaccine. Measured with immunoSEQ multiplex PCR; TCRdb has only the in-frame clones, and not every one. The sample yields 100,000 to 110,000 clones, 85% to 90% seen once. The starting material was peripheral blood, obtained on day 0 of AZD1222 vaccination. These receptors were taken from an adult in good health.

DNA for the CDR3: TGTGCCAGCAGCGGGCAGTCCCCAGGGAATGAGCAGTTCTTC. Translated, it gives CASSGQSPGNEQFF. This sequence joins TRBV3-1 (or the pseudogene TRBV3-2) and TRBJ2-1; possibly TRBD1 for D (5 bases). The germline V gene has CDR1 LGHDT and CDR2 YNNKEL (reference sequence). Between the trimmed V and J ends, which lost 5 bases and 7 bases, there was a span of 15 bases. The CDR3 consists of 14 residues.

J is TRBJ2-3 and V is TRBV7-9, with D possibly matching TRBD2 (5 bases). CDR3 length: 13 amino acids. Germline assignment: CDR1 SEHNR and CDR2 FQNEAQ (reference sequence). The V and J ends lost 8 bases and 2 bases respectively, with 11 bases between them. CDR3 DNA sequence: TGTGCCAGCGTAACGGGATCCACAGATACGCAGTATTTT. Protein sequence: CASVTGSTDTQYF.

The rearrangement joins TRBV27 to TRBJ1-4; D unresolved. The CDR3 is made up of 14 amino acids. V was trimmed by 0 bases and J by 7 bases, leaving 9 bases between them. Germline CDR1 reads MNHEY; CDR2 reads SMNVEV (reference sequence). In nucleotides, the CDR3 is TGTGCCAGCAGTTTATCTTCCTATTCTGAAAAACTGTTTTTT. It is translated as CASSLSSYSEKLFF. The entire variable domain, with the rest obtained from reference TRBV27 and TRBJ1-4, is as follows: EAQVTQNPRYLITVTGKKLTVTCSQNMNHEYMSWYRQDPGLGLRQIYYSMNVEVTDKGDVPEGYKVSRKEKRNFPLILESPSPNQTSLYFCASSLSSYSEKLFFGSGTQLSVL.

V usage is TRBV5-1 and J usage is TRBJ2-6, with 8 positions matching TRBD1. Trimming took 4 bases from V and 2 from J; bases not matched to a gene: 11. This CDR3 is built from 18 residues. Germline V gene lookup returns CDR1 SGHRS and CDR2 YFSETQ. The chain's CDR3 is CASSPRGRNPAGANVLTF. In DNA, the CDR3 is TGCGCCAGCAGCCCCAGGGGGCGAAACCCTGCTGGGGCCAACGTCCTGACTTTC. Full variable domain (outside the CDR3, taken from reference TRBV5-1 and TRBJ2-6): KAGVTQTPRYLIKTRGQQVTLSCSPISGHRSVSWYQQTPGQGLQFLFEYFSETQRNKGNFPGRFSGRQFSNSRSEMNVSTLELGDSALYLCASSPRGRNPAGANVLTFGAGSRLTVL.

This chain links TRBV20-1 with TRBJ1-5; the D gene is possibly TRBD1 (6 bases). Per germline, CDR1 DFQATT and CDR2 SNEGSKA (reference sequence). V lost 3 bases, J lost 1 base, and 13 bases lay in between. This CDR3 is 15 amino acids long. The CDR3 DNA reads TGCAGTGCTAGTAGGGCGGGACAAAGCAATCAGCCCCAGCATTTT. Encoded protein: CSASRAGQSNQPQHF.

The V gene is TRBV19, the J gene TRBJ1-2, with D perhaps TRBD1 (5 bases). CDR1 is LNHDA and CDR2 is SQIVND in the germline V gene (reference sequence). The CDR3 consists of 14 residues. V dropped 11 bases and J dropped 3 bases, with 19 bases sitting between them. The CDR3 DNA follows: TGTGCCGGAGCACCAGGGAGCGGGGACTATGGCTACACCTTC. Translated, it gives CAGAPGSGDYGYTF.

CDR3 coding DNA: TGTGCCAGCACCATAGGAGGCGGGAGATTCTATGGCTACACCTTC. This encodes CASTIGGGRFYGYTF. This rearrangement joins TRBV5-6 to TRBJ1-2; no reliable D call. Germline CDR1 SGHDT, CDR2 YYEEEE. The CDR3 is 15 residues long. V was shortened by 6 bases and J by 4 bases, with 19 bases between the two germline ends.

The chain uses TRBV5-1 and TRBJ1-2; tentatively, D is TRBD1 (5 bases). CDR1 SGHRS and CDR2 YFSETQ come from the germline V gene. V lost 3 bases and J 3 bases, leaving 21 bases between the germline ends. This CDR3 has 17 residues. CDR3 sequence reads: CASSSNPWTPTHYGYTF. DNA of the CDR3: TGCGCCAGCAGCTCTAATCCCTGGACACCTACTCACTATGGCTACACCTTC.

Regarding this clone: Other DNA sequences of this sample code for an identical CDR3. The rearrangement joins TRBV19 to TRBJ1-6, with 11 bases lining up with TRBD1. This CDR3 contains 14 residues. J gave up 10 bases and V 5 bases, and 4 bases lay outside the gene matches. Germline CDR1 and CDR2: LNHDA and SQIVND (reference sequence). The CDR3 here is CASSGTGGGSPLHF. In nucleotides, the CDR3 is TGTGCCAGTAGTGGGACAGGGGGGGGGTCACCCCTCCACTTT.

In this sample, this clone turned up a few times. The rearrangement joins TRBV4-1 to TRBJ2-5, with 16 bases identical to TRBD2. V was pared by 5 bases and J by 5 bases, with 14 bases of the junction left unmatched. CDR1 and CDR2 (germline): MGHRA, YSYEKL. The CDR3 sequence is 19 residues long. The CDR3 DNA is TGCGCCAGCAGCTCACCGGGACTAGCGGGGGGGCCGAATAGGGAGACCCAGTACTTC. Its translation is CASSSPGLAGGPNRETQYF.

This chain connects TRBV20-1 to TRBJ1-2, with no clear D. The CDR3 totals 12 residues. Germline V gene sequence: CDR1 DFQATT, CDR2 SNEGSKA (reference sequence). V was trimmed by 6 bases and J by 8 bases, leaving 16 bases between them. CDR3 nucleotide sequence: TGCAGTGCCAGTCAGGTATTCAGCGGCTACACCTTC. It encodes CSASQVFSGYTF.

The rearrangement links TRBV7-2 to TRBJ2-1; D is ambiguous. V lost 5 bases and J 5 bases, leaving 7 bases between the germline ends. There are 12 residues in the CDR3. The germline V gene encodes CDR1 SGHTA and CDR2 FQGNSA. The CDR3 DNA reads TGTGCCAGCAGCCCTCTAAACAATGAGCAGTTCTTC. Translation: CASSPLNNEQFF.

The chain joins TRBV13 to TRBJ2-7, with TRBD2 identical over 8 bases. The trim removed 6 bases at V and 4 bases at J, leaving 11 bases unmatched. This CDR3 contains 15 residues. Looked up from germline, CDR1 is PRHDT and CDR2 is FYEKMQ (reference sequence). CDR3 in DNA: TGTGCCAGCAGACAAGCCGGGACTAGAGTATACGAGCAGTACTTC. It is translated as CASRQAGTRVYEQYF.

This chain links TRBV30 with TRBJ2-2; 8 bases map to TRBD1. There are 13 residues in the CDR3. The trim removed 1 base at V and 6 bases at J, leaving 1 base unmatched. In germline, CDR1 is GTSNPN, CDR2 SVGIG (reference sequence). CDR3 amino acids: CAWSGQGSGELFF. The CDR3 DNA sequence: TGTGCCTGGAGTGGACAGGGGTCCGGGGAGCTGTTTTTT. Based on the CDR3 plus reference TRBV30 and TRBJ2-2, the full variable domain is SQTIHQWPATLVQPVGSPLSLECTVEGTSNPNLYWYRQAAGRGLQLLFYSVGIGQISSEVPQNLSASRPQDRQFILSSKKLLLSDSGFYLCAWSGQGSGELFFGEGSRLTVL.

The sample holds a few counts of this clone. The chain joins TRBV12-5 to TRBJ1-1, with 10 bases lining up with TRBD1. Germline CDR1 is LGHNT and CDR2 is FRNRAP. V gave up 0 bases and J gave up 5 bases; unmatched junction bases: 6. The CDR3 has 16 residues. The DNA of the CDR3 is TGTGCTAGTGGTTTGGTAATTGGGACAGGGGCTACTGAAGCTTTCTTT. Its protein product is CASGLVIGTGATEAFF.

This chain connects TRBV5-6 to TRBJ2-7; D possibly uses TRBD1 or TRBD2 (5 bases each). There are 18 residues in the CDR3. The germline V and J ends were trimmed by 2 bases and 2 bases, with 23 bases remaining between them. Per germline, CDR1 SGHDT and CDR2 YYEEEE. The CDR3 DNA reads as TGTGCCAGCAGCTTTGGAGGTTGGGGGACCTACCCCACCTACGAGCAGTACTTC. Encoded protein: CASSFGGWGTYPTYEQYF.

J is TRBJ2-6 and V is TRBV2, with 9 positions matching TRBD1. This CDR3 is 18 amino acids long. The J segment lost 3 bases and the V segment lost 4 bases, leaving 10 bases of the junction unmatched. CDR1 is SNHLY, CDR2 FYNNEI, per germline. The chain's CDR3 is CASSAQGADVSGANVLTF. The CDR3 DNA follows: TGTGCCAGCAGTGCACAGGGGGCGGACGTAAGTGGGGCCAACGTCCTGACTTTC.

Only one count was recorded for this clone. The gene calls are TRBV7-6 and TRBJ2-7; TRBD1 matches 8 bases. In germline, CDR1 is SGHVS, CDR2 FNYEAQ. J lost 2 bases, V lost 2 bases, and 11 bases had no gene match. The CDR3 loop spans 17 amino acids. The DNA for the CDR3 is TGTGCCAGCAGCTTAACACAGGGGGGCCGAGGGGCCTACGAGCAGTACTTC. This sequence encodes CASSLTQGGRGAYEQYF. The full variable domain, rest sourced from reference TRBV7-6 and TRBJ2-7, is GAGVSQSPRYKVTKRGQDVALRCDPISGHVSLYWYRQALGQGPEFLTYFNYEAQQDKSGLPNDRFSAERPEGSISTLTIQRTEQRDSAMYRCASSLTQGGRGAYEQYFGPGTRLTVT.

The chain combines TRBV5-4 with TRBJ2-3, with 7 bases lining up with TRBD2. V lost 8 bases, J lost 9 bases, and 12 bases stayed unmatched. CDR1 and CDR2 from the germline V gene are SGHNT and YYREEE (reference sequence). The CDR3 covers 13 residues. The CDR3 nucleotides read TGTGCCAGTTGGGGGGGTACTGCCGGGACGCAGTATTTT. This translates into CASWGGTAGTQYF.

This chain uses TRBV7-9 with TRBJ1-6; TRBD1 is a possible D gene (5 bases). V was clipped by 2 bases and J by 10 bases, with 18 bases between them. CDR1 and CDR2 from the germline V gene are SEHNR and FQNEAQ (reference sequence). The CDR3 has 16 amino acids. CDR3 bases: TGTGCCAGCAGCTTAAATCAAGGGGAGGGACGGTCACCCCTCCACTTT. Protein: CASSLNQGEGRSPLHF.

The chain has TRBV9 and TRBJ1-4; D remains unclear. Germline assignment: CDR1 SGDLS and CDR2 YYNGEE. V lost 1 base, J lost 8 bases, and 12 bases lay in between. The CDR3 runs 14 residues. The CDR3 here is CASSVRPEQEKLFF. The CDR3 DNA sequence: TGTGCCAGCAGCGTACGGCCCGAACAAGAAAAACTGTTTTTT.

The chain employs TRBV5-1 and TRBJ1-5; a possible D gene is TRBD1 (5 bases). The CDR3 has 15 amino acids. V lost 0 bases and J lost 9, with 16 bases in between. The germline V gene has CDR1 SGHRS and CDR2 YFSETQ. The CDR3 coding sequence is TGCGCCAGCAGCTTGGCCGGCTCACCGGGGGGGCCCCAGCATTTT. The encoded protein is CASSLAGSPGGPQHF.

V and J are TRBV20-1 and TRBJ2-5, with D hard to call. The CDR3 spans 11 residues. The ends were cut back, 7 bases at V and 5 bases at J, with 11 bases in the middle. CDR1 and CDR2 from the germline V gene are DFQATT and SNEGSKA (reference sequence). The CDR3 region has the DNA TGCAGTGTCCTCCCGTTTGAGACCCAGTACTTC. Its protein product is CSVLPFETQYF.

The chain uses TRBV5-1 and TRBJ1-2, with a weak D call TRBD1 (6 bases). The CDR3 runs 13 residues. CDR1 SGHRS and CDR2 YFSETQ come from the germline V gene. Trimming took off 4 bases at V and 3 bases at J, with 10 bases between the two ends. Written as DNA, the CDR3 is TGCGCCAGCAGCGTCGGACAGTACTATGGCTACACCTTC. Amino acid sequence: CASSVGQYYGYTF.

DNA for the CDR3: TGTGCCATCAACAACAGGGATGGCTACACCTTC. Its translation: CAINNRDGYTF. The rearrangement links TRBV10-3 to TRBJ1-2, with D perhaps TRBD1 (6 bases). Per the germline V gene, CDR1 is ENHRY and CDR2 is SYGVKD. The CDR3 is 11 amino acids. V was pared by 7 bases and J by 6 bases, with 9 bases between.

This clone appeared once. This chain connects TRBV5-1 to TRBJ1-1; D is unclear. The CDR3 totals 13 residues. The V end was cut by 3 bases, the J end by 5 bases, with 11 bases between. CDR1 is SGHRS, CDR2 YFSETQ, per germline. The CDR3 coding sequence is TGCGCCAGCAGCTCGGAATTGAGGACTGAAGCTTTCTTT. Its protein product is CASSSELRTEAFF.

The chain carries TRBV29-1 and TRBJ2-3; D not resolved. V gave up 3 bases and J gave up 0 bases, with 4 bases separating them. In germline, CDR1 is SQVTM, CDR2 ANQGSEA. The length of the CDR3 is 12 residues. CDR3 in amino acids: CSVEVSTDTQYF. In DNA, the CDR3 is TGCAGCGTTGAGGTTAGCACAGATACGCAGTATTTT.

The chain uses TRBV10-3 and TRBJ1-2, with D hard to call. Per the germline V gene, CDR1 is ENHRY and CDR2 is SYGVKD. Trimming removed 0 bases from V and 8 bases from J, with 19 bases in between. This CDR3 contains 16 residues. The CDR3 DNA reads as TGTGCCATCAGTGAGTCTAGGAACAAATTGTCTGAGGGCTACACCTTC. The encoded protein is CAISESRNKLSEGYTF.

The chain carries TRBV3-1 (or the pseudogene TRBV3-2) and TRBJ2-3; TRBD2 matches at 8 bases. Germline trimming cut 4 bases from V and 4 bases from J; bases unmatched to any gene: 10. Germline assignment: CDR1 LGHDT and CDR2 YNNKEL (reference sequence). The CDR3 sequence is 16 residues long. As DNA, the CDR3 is TGTGCCAGCAGCCCCACAGGCGCGGGGGGCGCAGATACGCAGTATTTT. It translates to CASSPTGAGGADTQYF.